The rows below give T cell receptor beta chains drawn from one sample of a study of blood T cell repertoires in COVID-19. TCRdb's copy holds only in-frame clones and misses some; the assay was immunoSEQ multiplex PCR. The sample contains about 170,000 clones, over 80% of which appear only once. Sequenced sample: PBMCs or T cells enriched from blood (not recorded which). The receptor source for this set is a woman in her fifties or sixties who had recovered from COVID-19. CDR3s include the opening cysteine and the closing phenylalanine or tryptophan. Each record gives: V gene, J gene, D gene, CDR3 protein. The D gene is left open where the match is weak.

TRBV18	TRBJ1-1	NA	CASSPPRGTEAFF
TRBV7-8	TRBJ2-1	TRBD2	CASSFFSGGYNEQFF
TRBV18	TRBJ1-2	TRBD1	CASSDGGGDGYTF
TRBV5-1	TRBJ1-1	NA	CASSVQQGIGTEAFF
TRBV28	TRBJ1-6	NA	CASSEAYNSPLHF
TRBV2	TRBJ1-2	NA	CASSLSAVGGYGYTF
TRBV7-3	TRBJ1-2	TRBD1	CASSTGTGNYGYTF
TRBV9	TRBJ1-1	NA	CASSPAKWNTEAFF
TRBV7-3	TRBJ1-2	NA	CASSFGAPTNYGYTF
TRBV9	TRBJ2-2	TRBD1	CASRSPGQGVGELFF
TRBV5-4	TRBJ2-1	TRBD1	CASSQYQGARNEQFF
TRBV21-1	TRBJ2-1	NA	CASISNRGEGRGRTYGQFF
TRBV7-9	TRBJ1-2	NA	CASRGGLANYGYTF
TRBV10-3	TRBJ2-1	NA	CAISFTIIRAGDYNEQFF
TRBV5-6	TRBJ1-5	NA	CASSLSWARDNQPQHF
TRBV24-1	TRBJ1-5	NA	CATGDNTPNQPQHF
TRBV19	TRBJ2-1	TRBD2	CASSAPSGGLYEQFF
TRBV10-3	TRBJ1-2	TRBD1	CAIRPSTGYGYTF
TRBV28	TRBJ1-2	TRBD1	CASSTRQGARGYTF
TRBV7-2	TRBJ1-6	TRBD1	CASSPQRQGKSYNSPLHF
TRBV9	TRBJ1-2	TRBD1	CASSEGTGLGGGYTF
TRBV7-2	TRBJ1-2	TRBD1	CASSPTQRGQGGNYGYTF
TRBV9	TRBJ2-2	TRBD1	CASREGTGPTGELFF
TRBV28	TRBJ2-3	NA	CASSLNWGNTDTQYF
TRBV5-1	TRBJ1-4	TRBD1	CASSPGQGLRVDEKLFF
TRBV2	TRBJ1-2	NA	CASSGPQGRVGYTF